Shown below are 24 T cell receptor beta chains from a single sample sequenced in a study of identical twins. TCRdb itself ran the 5' RACE reads through MiXCR, one entry per CDR3 protein. The sample includes roughly 260,000 distinct CDR3 sequences, over 12% of them seen just once. The sample consisted of memory (CD45RO+) T cells sorted from blood. The receptor source for this set is a woman under 30 in good health.

The table lists this clonotype with a few counts. This chain connects TRBV27 to TRBJ2-7; D unresolved. Trimming cost V 8 bases and J 0 bases, with 17 bases left between them. The CDR3 totals 15 residues. Germline loops: CDR1 MNHEY, CDR2 SMNVEV (reference sequence). CDR3 DNA: TGTGCCAGCCGTCCAACCAGGACCAACTCCTACGAGCAGTACTTC. Translated, it gives CASRPTRTNSYEQYF.

This clonotype was recorded a few times. In nucleotides, the CDR3 is TGTGCCAGCTCCACCGCCCAGCCTTCTGTTTCACCCCTCCACTTT. It specifies CASSTAQPSVSPLHF. The rearrangement uses TRBV18 and TRBJ1-6, with no clear D. Germline assignment: CDR1 KGHSH and CDR2 LQKENI. Trimming stripped 6 bases from V and 9 bases from J, with 18 bases between. This CDR3 is 15 amino acids long.

V usage is TRBV19 and J usage is TRBJ2-5; D gene unclear. CDR3 length: 14 amino acids. Trimming pared 4 bases from V and 1 base from J, leaving 10 bases between. The germline CDR1 and CDR2 sequences are LNHDA and SQIVND (reference sequence). This chain's CDR3 is CASSTWGSQETQYF. For the CDR3, the DNA is TGTGCCAGTAGTACCTGGGGTAGCCAAGAGACCCAGTACTTC.

The chain is built from TRBV11-1 and TRBJ2-5; 9 positions agree with TRBD2. J was trimmed by 1 base and V by 5 bases; bases with no gene match: 8. In germline, CDR1 is SGHAT, CDR2 FQDESV (reference sequence). There are 16 residues in the CDR3. Here the CDR3 reads CASSPVGSGGQETQYF. DNA of the CDR3: TGTGCCAGCAGCCCGGTGGGTAGCGGGGGCCAAGAGACCCAGTACTTC. The whole variable domain, filled in from reference TRBV11-1 and TRBJ2-5, reads EAEVAQSPRYKITEKSQAVAFWCDPISGHATLYWYRQILGQGPELLVQFQDESVVDDSQLPKDRFSAERLKGVDSTLKIQPAELGDSAMYLCASSPVGSGGQETQYFGPGTRLLVL.

The chain uses TRBV11-2 and TRBJ2-3; TRBD1 is a possible D gene (6 bases). Germline loops: CDR1 SGHAT, CDR2 FQNNGV. The ends were cut back, 4 bases at V and 3 bases at J, with 8 bases in the middle. The CDR3 contains 13 residues. CDR3 sequence reads: CASSSGQTDTQYF. In DNA, the CDR3 is TGTGCCAGCAGCTCTGGACAGACAGATACGCAGTATTTT.

This clonotype was observed at least ten times. This chain joins TRBV12-3 or TRBV12-4 and TRBJ2-3; 7 bases match TRBD2. The CDR3 has 13 amino acids. V was pared by 7 bases and J by 2 bases, with 3 bases of the junction left unmatched. CDR3 residues: CASKSGDTDTQYF. CDR3 nucleotides: TGTGCCAGCAAAAGCGGGGACACAGATACGCAGTATTTT.

The chain links TRBV25-1 to TRBJ2-3; D might be TRBD2 (5 bases). This CDR3 has 17 residues. V shed 6 bases and J shed 4 bases, with 23 bases lying between them. In germline, CDR1 is MGHDK, CDR2 SYGVNS. The CDR3 spells CASSPAVGRREADTQYF. The CDR3 DNA follows: TGTGCCAGCAGCCCAGCGGTAGGACGCCGAGAAGCAGATACGCAGTATTTT.

This clonotype was seen a handful of times. The V gene is TRBV12-3 or TRBV12-4, the J gene TRBJ1-1; TRBD1 is a possible D gene (5 bases). Between the trimmed V and J ends, which lost 6 bases and 2 bases, there was a span of 13 bases. The CDR3 has 14 amino acids. The CDR3 loop is CASRNTGVNTEAFF. The CDR3 region has the DNA TGTGCCAGCAGGAATACAGGTGTTAACACTGAAGCTTTCTTT.

The chain recombines TRBV6-1 with TRBJ2-1, with 11 nucleotides matching TRBD2. The ends lost 7 bases at V and 8 bases at J; junction bases unmatched: 7. The germline V gene has CDR1 MNHNS and CDR2 SASEGT. This CDR3 contains 14 residues. The CDR3 bases are TGTGCCAGCACCGAAACTAGCGGGAGATATGAGCAGTTCTTC. The encoded protein is CASTETSGRYEQFF.

This chain joins TRBV12-3 or TRBV12-4 and TRBJ1-6, with a weak D call TRBD1 (5 bases). V gave up 7 bases and J gave up 8 bases, with 12 bases separating them. This CDR3 comprises 13 residues. The CDR3 region is CASKRGSDSPLHF. For the CDR3, the DNA is TGTGCCAGCAAGAGGGGTTCGGATTCACCCCTCCACTTT.

J is TRBJ2-7 and V is TRBV28; unclear D gene. Germline V gene data show CDR1 as MDHEN and CDR2 as SYDVKM. V lost 5 bases and J lost 7, with 15 bases in between. This CDR3 contains 13 residues. Written as DNA, the CDR3 is TGTGCCAGCAGTAACACTAAGTTACGGGAGCAGTACTTC. It yields the protein CASSNTKLREQYF.

The chain is built from TRBV7-2 and TRBJ2-7; the match to TRBD1 covers 7 bases. The V gene end was trimmed by 3 bases and the J gene end by 4 bases; junction bases not matched to a gene: 12. Germline CDR1 SGHTA, CDR2 FQGNSA. CDR3 length: 16 amino acids. The CDR3 sequence: CASSLNRGLPNYEQYF. CDR3 nucleotide sequence: TGTGCCAGCAGCTTGAACAGGGGTCTCCCCAATTACGAGCAGTACTTC. The variable domain in full, with the rest retrieved from reference TRBV7-2 and TRBJ2-7, is GAGVSQSPSNKVTEKGKDVELRCDPISGHTALYWYRQSLGQGLEFLIYFQGNSAPDKSGLPSDRFSAERTGGSVSTLTIQRTQQEDSAVYLCASSLNRGLPNYEQYFGPGTRLTVT.

This sequence joins TRBV6-2 or TRBV6-3 and TRBJ2-5; TRBD2 matches at 7 bases. The CDR3 extends over 18 amino acids. J was trimmed by 4 bases and V by 0 bases; bases with no gene match: 14. Germline V gene data show CDR1 as MNHEY and CDR2 as SVGEGT. Written as DNA, the CDR3 is TGTGCCAGCAGTTACTCGTCGCGACTAGCAACATCACGAGAGACCCAGTACTTC. Translating it yields CASSYSSRLATSRETQYF.

Written as DNA, the CDR3 is TGCGCCAGCAGGCTCGGAGGGGGGCTGAAAGCTTTCTTT. The encoded protein is CASRLGGGLKAFF. The chain is built from TRBV5-1 and TRBJ1-1; D might be TRBD1 (6 bases). The CDR3 consists of 13 residues. Germline CDR1 reads SGHRS; CDR2 reads YFSETQ. V dropped 5 bases and J dropped 9 bases, with 17 bases sitting between them.

The J gene is TRBJ2-7, the V gene TRBV9; the D is unclear. Germline CDR1 and CDR2: SGDLS and YYNGEE. The V end lost 4 bases, the J end lost 1 base, and 18 bases lay between the germline ends. The length of the CDR3 is 16 residues. This chain's CDR3 is CASSLRERPMSYEQYF. The CDR3 region has the DNA TGTGCCAGCAGCCTTAGAGAGAGACCCATGTCCTACGAGCAGTACTTC.

This chain uses TRBV7-3 with TRBJ2-7; 9 nucleotides line up with TRBD1. The trim removed 2 bases at V and 5 bases at J, leaving 7 bases unmatched. Germline CDR1 SGHTA, CDR2 FQGTGA. This CDR3 is built from 15 residues. CDR3 region: CASSLFSGTGNEQYF. The DNA for the CDR3 is TGTGCCAGCAGCTTATTTTCCGGGACAGGGAACGAGCAGTACTTC. The whole variable domain, remainder taken from reference TRBV7-3 and TRBJ2-7, is GAGVSQTPSNKVTEKGKYVELRCDPISGHTALYWYRQSLGQGPEFLIYFQGTGAADDSGLPNDRFFAVRPEGSVSTLKIQRTERGDSAVYLCASSLFSGTGNEQYFGPGTRLTVT.

This clonotype came up a few times. The chain employs TRBV15 and TRBJ1-2; TRBD1 might be the D (6 bases). The CDR3 consists of 14 residues. Germline CDR1 LNHNV, CDR2 YYDKDF (reference sequence). V was clipped by 3 bases and J by 8 bases, with 16 bases between them. CDR3 DNA sequence: TGTGCCACCAGCAGCAAAACAGGGTCGAGAGGCTACACCTTC. Its translation is CATSSKTGSRGYTF. Full variable domain (rest looked up from reference TRBV15 and TRBJ1-2): DAMVIQNPRYQVTQFGKPVTLSCSQTLNHNVMYWYQQKSSQAPKLLFHYYDKDFNNEADTPDNFQSRRPNTSFCFLDIRSPGLGDTAMYLCATSSKTGSRGYTFGSGTRLTVV.

In DNA form, the CDR3 reads TGTGCCAGCAGTTCCCTTTACTACGAGCAGTACTTC. It specifies CASSSLYYEQYF. This chain connects TRBV6-5 to TRBJ2-7; D ambiguous. Trimming took off 4 bases at V and 3 bases at J, with 7 bases between the two ends. Germline CDR1 MNHEY, CDR2 SVGAGI. The CDR3 is 12 amino acids.

This clonotype was counted a few times. The V and J genes are TRBV5-1 and TRBJ1-1; D gene unclear. The ends were cut back, 5 bases at V and 1 base at J, with 9 bases in the middle. This CDR3 is 13 amino acids long. The germline V gene encodes CDR1 SGHRS and CDR2 YFSETQ. The CDR3 nucleotides read TGCGCCAGCAGGGACGGATCGAACACTGAAGCTTTCTTT. Its translation: CASRDGSNTEAFF.

In DNA form, the CDR3 reads TGCAGCTATAACAGGGCCACTGAAGCTTTCTTT. Translation gives CSYNRATEAFF. The rearrangement uses TRBV29-1 and TRBJ1-1, with D possibly TRBD1 on 6 matching bases. This CDR3 comprises 11 residues. Trimming removed 8 bases at V and 4 bases at J, with 11 bases between. Per germline, CDR1 SQVTM and CDR2 ANQGSEA.

The chain carries TRBV6-4 and TRBJ1-2; perhaps TRBD1 as D (6 bases). The CDR3 is 14 residues long. The V end lost 7 bases, the J end lost 2 bases, and 14 bases lay between the germline ends. Per germline, CDR1 MRHNA and CDR2 SNTAGT. The CDR3 DNA sequence: TGTGCCAGCACCATAGGACAGCTAAACTATGGCTACACCTTC. Translating gives CASTIGQLNYGYTF.

The chain joins TRBV6-5 to TRBJ2-1, with 13 bases lining up with TRBD2. Germline V CDR1 and CDR2: MNHEY, SVGAGI. V lost 0 bases and J lost 6; bases outside the gene matches: 5. This CDR3 comprises 17 residues. CDR3 residues: CASSYSKGTSGINEQFF. For the CDR3, the DNA is TGTGCCAGCAGTTACTCGAAAGGGACTAGCGGGATCAATGAGCAGTTCTTC.

This clonotype showed up many times. The chain's CDR3 is CASSQWLRVYQETQYF. The DNA of the CDR3 is TGTGCCAGCAGCCAGTGGCTGAGAGTGTACCAAGAGACCCAGTACTTC. V usage is TRBV11-2 and J usage is TRBJ2-5; D uncertain. CDR1 and CDR2 from the germline V gene are SGHAT and FQNNGV. Trimming took off 5 bases at V and 0 bases at J, with 16 bases between the two ends. This CDR3 has 16 amino acids. The full variable domain, its missing parts supplied by reference TRBV11-2 and TRBJ2-5, is EAGVAQSPRYKIIEKRQSVAFWCNPISGHATLYWYQQILGQGPKLLIQFQNNGVVDDSQLPKDRFSAERLKGVDSTLKIQPAKLEDSAVYLCASSQWLRVYQETQYFGPGTRLLVL.

This clonotype was found many times. This rearrangement joins TRBV7-3 to TRBJ2-7; tentative D call: TRBD1 (5 bases). The CDR3 loop spans 14 amino acids. Trimming stripped 1 base from V and 2 bases from J, with 9 bases between. Germline CDR1 reads SGHTA; CDR2 reads FQGTGA. CDR3: CASSLMKGPYEQYF. DNA of the CDR3: TGTGCCAGCAGCTTAATGAAGGGGCCCTACGAGCAGTACTTC.